This T cell receptor (beta chain) was obtained from a study of metastatic and nonmetastatic thyroid tumors. As for this clone: What it recognizes is unknown.

TCRdb recomputed clones from the PCR reads via MiXCR. The table has about 15,000 clones, roughly 22% seen once; the top ten hold 21%. Study results and caveats: Benign nodules reportedly had significantly lower TCR beta diversity than malignant thyroid tumors in blood and tumor.

CDR3 length: 17 residues. V lost 7 bases and J 3 bases, leaving 22 bases between the germline ends. None of the patients had undergone any treatment ahead of thyroid surgery. This TCR was recovered from a female donor with papillary thyroid cancer or a benign thyroid nodule (not recorded which). Some clones in this sample may be carry-over from other donors' samples. The J gene is TRBJ2-1, the V gene TRBV12-3 or TRBV12-4; D is possibly TRBD2 (6 bases). The sequencing input was adjacent normal tissue. As DNA, the CDR3 is TGTGCCAGCAACTCCCCTTGGTGGGAGGAGAACTACAATGAGCAGTTCTTC. Its translation: CASNSPWWEENYNEQFF.